This TCR beta chain was obtained from a study of graft-versus-host responses after intestinal transplantation. Looking at the study overall: Multivisceral, liver-intestinal, or isolated intestinal grafts were transplanted into recipients. Uniformly, recipients were administered anti-thymocyte globulin induction with subsequent tacrolimus and steroids for around 3 years. Regarding the study as a whole: Ileal or blood samples showed some GvH clones first, and such clones were also found in recipient marrow.

Repertoires were generated with immunoSEQ multiplex PCR, while TCRdb's copy carries only in-frame clones and drops some. Of about 24,000 clones listed, over 75% are singletons. About this clone: Its antigen remains unidentified.

Germline loops: CDR1 MNHEY, CDR2 SVGAGI. Trimming at V came to 5 bases and at J to 6 bases, leaving 10 bases not matched to a gene. The CDR3 totals 14 residues. This clonotype was sampled from a human patient who received an intestinal transplant, so some T cells may come from the graft donor. Sequences were derived from PBMCs, sampled 450 to 480 days after intestinal transplant. V gene TRBV6-5 combines with J gene TRBJ2-7, with TRBD2 identical over 7 bases. The CDR3 is CASSRKAGPFEQYF. The DNA of the CDR3 is TGTGCCAGCAGTCGAAAAGCGGGACCATTCGAGCAGTACTTC.